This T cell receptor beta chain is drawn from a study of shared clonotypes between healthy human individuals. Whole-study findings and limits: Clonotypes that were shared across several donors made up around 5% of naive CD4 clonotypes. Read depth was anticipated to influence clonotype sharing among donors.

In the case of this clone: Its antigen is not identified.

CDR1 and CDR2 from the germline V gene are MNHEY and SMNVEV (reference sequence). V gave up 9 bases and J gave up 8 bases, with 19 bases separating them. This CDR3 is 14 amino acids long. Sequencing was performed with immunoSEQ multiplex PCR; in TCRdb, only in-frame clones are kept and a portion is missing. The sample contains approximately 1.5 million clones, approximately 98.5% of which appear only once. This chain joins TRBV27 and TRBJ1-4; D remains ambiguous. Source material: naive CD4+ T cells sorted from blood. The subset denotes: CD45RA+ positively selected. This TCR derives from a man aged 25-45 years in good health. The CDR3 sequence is CASSQASINEKLFF. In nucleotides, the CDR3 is TGTGCCAGTTCCCAGGCGTCCATAAACGAAAAACTGTTTTTT.